These 27 T cell receptor beta chains originate from one sample sequenced in a study of blood T cell repertoires in COVID-19. Data came from immunoSEQ multiplex PCR; TCRdb stores just in-frame clones and leaves some out. The sample has over 75,000 clones, roughly 82% seen once. The sample comprised peripheral blood. The receptors here all came from a woman aged 50 to 60 with acute or convalescent COVID-19.

The chain combines TRBV27 with TRBJ2-3, with D perhaps matching TRBD2 (6 bases). Germline loops: CDR1 MNHEY, CDR2 SMNVEV (reference sequence). The germline V and J ends were trimmed by 2 bases and 3 bases, with 15 bases remaining between them. This CDR3 spans 16 amino acids. The CDR3 DNA sequence: TGTGCCAGCAGTTTACAGGGACTGAGCTCAACAGATACGCAGTATTTT. Protein product: CASSLQGLSSTDTQYF.

The CDR3 DNA is TGCGCCAGCAGCTCGGGTCTGCAGGGCTGGAACACTGAAGCTTTCTTT. Translation gives CASSSGLQGWNTEAFF. V is TRBV5-1 and J is TRBJ1-1, with a possible D match to TRBD1 (5 bases). CDR1 is SGHRS, CDR2 YFSETQ, per germline. Trimming removed 3 bases from V and 1 base from J, with 16 bases in between. The CDR3 loop spans 16 amino acids.

The genes are TRBV19 and TRBJ2-5; no reliable D call. CDR3 size: 14 residues. Trimming shortened V by 1 base and J by 5 bases, and 11 bases separated the two germline ends. CDR1 is LNHDA, CDR2 SQIVND, per germline (reference sequence). In DNA form, the CDR3 reads TGTGCCAGTAGTATAGTGGGCGTAGGCGAGACCCAGTACTTC. It codes for CASSIVGVGETQYF.

This clone was seen only a few times. The chain is built from TRBV11-1 and TRBJ1-1; 7 nucleotides agree with TRBD1. After removal of 6 bases from V and 0 bases from J, the junction contained 7 bases not matched to a gene. This CDR3 is 15 amino acids long. CDR1 SGHAT and CDR2 FQDESV come from the germline V gene (reference sequence). The CDR3 DNA reads as TGTGCCAGCAGTCGGACAGGCTCCTTGAACACTGAAGCTTTCTTT. This translates into CASSRTGSLNTEAFF.

Comments on this clone: At the DNA level, this CDR3 is encoded by other sequences in the same sample as well. The chain joins TRBV28 to TRBJ2-2; 7 bases match TRBD2. This CDR3 spans 16 amino acids. The J segment lost 1 base and the V segment lost 2 bases, leaving 4 bases of the junction unmatched. Germline loops: CDR1 MDHEN, CDR2 SYDVKM. CDR3 in amino acids: CASSLHWGGNTGELFF. In nucleotides, the CDR3 is TGTGCCAGCAGTTTACATTGGGGGGGGAACACCGGGGAGCTGTTTTTT.

The rearrangement uses TRBV7-6 and TRBJ2-5, with D perhaps TRBD2 (6 bases). V lost 0 bases, J lost 4 bases, and 15 bases lay in between. The CDR3 covers 16 residues. Germline CDR1 SGHVS, CDR2 FNYEAQ. CDR3: CASSLASGRLGETQYF. In DNA form, the CDR3 reads TGTGCCAGCAGCTTAGCGTCGGGGAGGCTCGGAGAGACCCAGTACTTC.

There are many counts of this clone. This sequence joins TRBV5-4 and TRBJ1-2; TRBD1 aligns across 7 bases. V lost 6 bases to trimming and J lost 6 bases; unmatched junction nucleotides: 11. The germline CDR1 and CDR2 sequences are SGHNT and YYREEE (reference sequence). The CDR3 has 14 amino acids. The CDR3 nucleotides read TGTGCCAGCACCCAGACAGGGAAGGGTGATGGCTACACCTTC. It encodes CASTQTGKGDGYTF.

Here the CDR3 DNA reads TGTGCCAGCAGCGGTGGTGGTGGGACAGGGCGCGAGCAGTACTTC. This codes for CASSGGGGTGREQYF. The chain joins TRBV7-2 to TRBJ2-7, with 9 nucleotides matching TRBD1. The CDR3 has 15 amino acids. The ends lost 5 bases at V and 6 bases at J; junction bases unmatched: 11. Per the germline V gene, CDR1 is SGHTA and CDR2 is FQGNSA.

This chain links TRBV6-2 or TRBV6-3 with TRBJ1-4; 7 bases are shared with TRBD1. The germline V gene has CDR1 MNHEY and CDR2 SVGEGT. The CDR3 loop spans 20 amino acids. Trimming at V came to 3 bases and at J to 5 bases, leaving 21 bases not matched to a gene. DNA of the CDR3: TGTGCCAGCAGTTATATCGGGAGGGGACAGCCACAAGGATTGAATGAAAAACTGTTTTTT. Residues: CASSYIGRGQPQGLNEKLFF.

The rearrangement uses TRBV7-2 and TRBJ2-1; 12 nucleotides align to TRBD2. The germline CDR1 and CDR2 sequences are SGHTA and FQGNSA. The CDR3 sequence is 17 residues long. The V gene end was trimmed by 5 bases and the J gene end by 7 bases; junction bases not matched to a gene: 12. CDR3 DNA sequence: TGTGCCAGCAGCCCCGGTAGCCGGACTAGCGGGAAGAATGAGCAGTTCTTC. It specifies CASSPGSRTSGKNEQFF.

J is TRBJ2-7 and V is TRBV29-1; 10 positions agree with TRBD1. The CDR3 runs 14 residues. The junction had 7 bases not matched to a gene; V was cut back by 6 bases and J by 2 bases. Germline V gene data show CDR1 as SQVTM and CDR2 as ANQGSEA. DNA of the CDR3: TGCAGCGTAGTGACCGGGACAGGGGCCTACGAGCAGTACTTC. It is translated as CSVVTGTGAYEQYF.

This chain uses TRBV3-1 (or the pseudogene TRBV3-2) with TRBJ2-3, with D hard to call. The CDR3 is 13 residues long. Trimming took off 4 bases at V and 0 bases at J, with 5 bases between the two ends. Per germline, CDR1 LGHDT and CDR2 YNNKEL (reference sequence). The CDR3 loop reads CASSLLSTDTQYF. In DNA form, the CDR3 reads TGTGCCAGCAGCCTATTGAGCACAGATACGCAGTATTTT.

The chain links TRBV28 to TRBJ2-1; tentative D call: TRBD1 (5 bases). From germline, CDR1 is MDHEN and CDR2 SYDVKM. V lost 5 bases and J lost 9, with 17 bases in between. The CDR3 totals 14 residues. CDR3 protein: CASSIDGARREQFF. CDR3 nucleotide sequence: TGTGCCAGCAGTATTGATGGGGCCAGGCGTGAGCAGTTCTTC.

V and J are TRBV5-1 and TRBJ2-3; D is perhaps TRBD2 (5 bases). V shed 4 bases and J shed 7 bases, with 13 bases lying between them. The CDR3 loop spans 13 amino acids. Germline V gives CDR1 SGHRS, CDR2 YFSETQ. The CDR3 spells CASSQLATHTQYF. The DNA for the CDR3 is TGCGCCAGCAGCCAGTTAGCGACACATACGCAGTATTTT. Complete variable domain (other parts from reference TRBV5-1 and TRBJ2-3): KAGVTQTPRYLIKTRGQQVTLSCSPISGHRSVSWYQQTPGQGLQFLFEYFSETQRNKGNFPGRFSGRQFSNSRSEMNVSTLELGDSALYLCASSQLATHTQYFGPGTRLTVL.

The chain is built from TRBV5-1 and TRBJ2-7; 9 positions match TRBD1. The CDR3 totals 14 residues. Germline values: CDR1 SGHRS, CDR2 YFSETQ. V was pared by 4 bases and J by 6 bases, with 8 bases of the junction left unmatched. CDR3 DNA: TGCGCCAGCAGCCGCCCGGGACAGGGAGGCGAGCAGTACTTC. As protein: CASSRPGQGGEQYF.

The chain carries TRBV3-1 (or the pseudogene TRBV3-2) and TRBJ2-7; 8 bases fit TRBD1. After removal of 5 bases from V and 1 base from J, the junction contained 16 bases not matched to a gene. CDR3 length equals 18 residues. CDR1 is LGHDT, CDR2 YNNKEL, per germline (reference sequence). In nucleotides, the CDR3 is TGTGCCAGCAGCTACCGGACAGGGATTGATTTTAGGTCCTACGAGCAGTACTTC. Translation gives CASSYRTGIDFRSYEQYF.

The chain has TRBV9 and TRBJ2-1; no definite D call. The CDR3 totals 17 residues. Trimming left V 0 bases short and J 5 bases short, with 18 bases between. The germline V gene encodes CDR1 SGDLS and CDR2 YYNGEE. CDR3 sequence reads: CASSVGPGGWLDNEQFF. CDR3 sequence (DNA): TGTGCCAGCAGCGTAGGTCCCGGCGGTTGGTTGGACAATGAGCAGTTCTTC.

This chain connects TRBV5-3 to TRBJ2-5; 7 nucleotides line up with TRBD1. TRBV5-3 is assigned to the ORF class and has an uncertain function. CDR3 length: 16 amino acids. Trimming cost V 4 bases and J 0 bases; bases outside gene matches: 9. CDR3 loop: CARSPSLDRDQETQYF. CDR3 in DNA: TGTGCCAGAAGCCCGAGCCTTGACAGGGACCAAGAGACCCAGTACTTC.

V is TRBV5-4 and J is TRBJ2-3, with a weak D call TRBD2 (6 bases). The germline CDR1 and CDR2 sequences are SGHNT and YYREEE (reference sequence). CDR3 length equals 13 residues. V was cut by 1 base and J by 4 bases, with 7 bases left in between. CDR3 in amino acids: CASSLTSPDTQYF. The CDR3 DNA sequence: TGTGCCAGCAGCTTGACTAGCCCAGATACGCAGTATTTT. Supplemented by reference TRBV5-4 and TRBJ2-3, the full variable domain reads ETGVTQSPTHLIKTRGQQVTLRCSSQSGHNTVSWYQQALGQGPQFIFQYYREEENGRGNFPPRFSGLQFPNYSSELNVNALELDDSALYLCASSLTSPDTQYFGPGTRLTVL.

The rearrangement links TRBV18 to TRBJ2-1, with 11 nucleotides matching TRBD2. Trimming at V came to 4 bases and at J to 7 bases, leaving 9 bases not matched to a gene. CDR1 and CDR2 from the germline V gene are KGHSH and LQKENI. The CDR3 runs 16 residues. The CDR3 DNA follows: TGTGCCAGCTCACTACTAGCGGGGGCTCCAGCAAATGAGCAGTTCTTC. It specifies CASSLLAGAPANEQFF.

The rearrangement joins TRBV5-4 to TRBJ2-2, with 14 bases fitting TRBD2. The CDR3 length is 16 residues. The ends lost 3 bases at V and 6 bases at J; junction bases unmatched: 4. Germline-derived CDR1 and CDR2 are SGHNT and YYREEE (reference sequence). CDR3 sequence: CASSSGGLAGAGELFF. The CDR3 nucleotides read TGTGCCAGCAGCTCGGGGGGACTAGCGGGAGCCGGGGAGCTGTTTTTT. The complete variable domain, with remaining parts taken from reference TRBV5-4 and TRBJ2-2, reads ETGVTQSPTHLIKTRGQQVTLRCSSQSGHNTVSWYQQALGQGPQFIFQYYREEENGRGNFPPRFSGLQFPNYSSELNVNALELDDSALYLCASSSGGLAGAGELFFGEGSRLTVL.

The chain combines TRBV2 with TRBJ2-7; D possibly corresponds to TRBD1 (5 bases). Germline CDR1 reads SNHLY; CDR2 reads FYNNEI. V was clipped by 3 bases and J by 6 bases, with 9 bases between them. The CDR3 length is 12 residues. The chain's CDR3 is CASSDRAGEQYF. Written as DNA, the CDR3 is TGTGCCAGCAGTGACAGGGCCGGCGAGCAGTACTTC.

The chain carries TRBV23-1 and TRBJ1-4, with D possibly being TRBD1 (5 bases). TRBV23-1 is assigned to the ORF class and has an uncertain function. The V end was cut by 2 bases, the J end by 5 bases, with 18 bases between. CDR3 length equals 17 residues. CDR3 coding DNA: TGCGCCAGCAGTCAAGCGGTTAAGGGGTTAGGGAATGAAAAACTGTTTTTT. It translates to CASSQAVKGLGNEKLFF.

J is TRBJ1-6 and V is TRBV18, with D perhaps matching TRBD1 (6 bases). CDR1 is KGHSH, CDR2 LQKENI, per germline. V lost 3 bases to trimming and J lost 7 bases, with 16 bases between them. The CDR3 extends over 16 amino acids. In nucleotides, the CDR3 is TGTGCCAGCTCACCTCCGCAAGACAGGCCGAATTCACCCCTCCACTTT. Translating it yields CASSPPQDRPNSPLHF.

This clone appeared once. The chain joins TRBV3-1 (or the pseudogene TRBV3-2) to TRBJ1-4, with D unresolved. V shed 1 base and J shed 7 bases, with 7 bases lying between them. This CDR3 has 13 amino acids. Germline CDR1 is LGHDT and CDR2 is YNNKEL (reference sequence). The CDR3 bases are TGTGCCAGCAGCCAAGTGAGGGCTGAAAAACTGTTTTTT. This encodes CASSQVRAEKLFF.

A single count supports this clone. The V gene is TRBV11-3, the J gene TRBJ2-1; 11 bases line up with TRBD2. This CDR3 region has 18 residues. The germline CDR1 and CDR2 sequences are SGHNT and YENEEA. V trimming: 5 bases; J trimming: 1 base; junction bases outside the gene matches: 10. CDR3 sequence (DNA): TGTGCCAGCAGCAGAAGTAGCGGGAGGGCCGGATCCTACAATGAGCAGTTCTTC. Translation: CASSRSSGRAGSYNEQFF.

The chain couples TRBV5-4 to TRBJ1-2; D is possibly TRBD1 (6 bases). The germline V gene encodes CDR1 SGHNT and CDR2 YYREEE (reference sequence). This CDR3 has 15 residues. V shed 0 bases and J shed 4 bases, with 13 bases lying between them. The CDR3 reads CASSLEPTGGYGYTF. The CDR3 coding sequence is TGTGCCAGCAGCTTGGAACCGACAGGAGGCTATGGCTACACCTTC.